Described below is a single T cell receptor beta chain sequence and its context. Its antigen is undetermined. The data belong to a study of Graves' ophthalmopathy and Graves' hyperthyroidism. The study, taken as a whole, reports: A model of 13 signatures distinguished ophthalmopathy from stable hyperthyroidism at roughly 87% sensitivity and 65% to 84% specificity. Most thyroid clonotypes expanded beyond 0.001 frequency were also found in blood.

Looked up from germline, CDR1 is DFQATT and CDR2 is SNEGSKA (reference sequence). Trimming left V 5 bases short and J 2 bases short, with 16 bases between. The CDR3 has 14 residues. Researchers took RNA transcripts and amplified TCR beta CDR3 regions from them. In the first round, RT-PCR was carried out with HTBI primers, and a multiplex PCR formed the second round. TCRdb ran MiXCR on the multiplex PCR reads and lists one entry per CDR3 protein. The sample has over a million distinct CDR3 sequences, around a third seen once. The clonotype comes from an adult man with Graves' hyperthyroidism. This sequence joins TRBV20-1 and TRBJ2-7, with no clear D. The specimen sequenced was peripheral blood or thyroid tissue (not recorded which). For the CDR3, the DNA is TGCAGTGCTGGATGGGCAGTCTCTACCTACGAGCAGTACTTC. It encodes CSAGWAVSTYEQYF.